The next 21 T cell receptor beta chains were all read from a single sample in a study of T-cell reconstitution after alpha-beta-depleted transplantation in children. It was with unique molecular identifiers that the TCRbeta library was prepared. TCRdb analysed the PCR reads with MiXCR anew, one entry per CDR3 protein. The repertoire holds under 50,000 distinct CDR3 sequences, about 50% seen once, with around two fifths in the top ten. The sample was peripheral blood, taken before TCRalphabeta/CD19-depleted stem cell transplant. These receptors all come from a boy in the first two years of life with SCID, due to receive a stem cell transplant.

The chain recombines TRBV29-1 with TRBJ1-2, with 7 bases fitting TRBD1. This CDR3 spans 12 amino acids. Germline V gene data show CDR1 as SQVTM and CDR2 as ANQGSEA. With V trimmed by 3 bases and J by 2 bases, 0 bases remained unmatched. This CDR3 reads CSVETGNYGYTF. CDR3 nucleotide sequence: TGCAGCGTTGAGACAGGGAACTATGGCTACACCTTC.

The rearrangement joins TRBV12-3 or TRBV12-4 to TRBJ2-3, with 8 bases aligning to TRBD2. The CDR3 consists of 15 residues. The V and J ends lost 6 bases and 1 base, in that order; junction bases with no gene match: 6. The CDR3 sequence is CASSFTSGRTDTQYF. CDR3 nucleotide sequence: TGTGCCAGCAGCTTCACTAGCGGACGCACAGATACGCAGTATTTT.

The V and J genes are TRBV10-1 and TRBJ2-1, with a weak D call TRBD2 (5 bases). The ends were cut back, 2 bases at V and 10 bases at J, with 9 bases in the middle. The germline V gene encodes CDR1 WNHNN and CDR2 SYGVQD (reference sequence). The CDR3 is made up of 12 amino acids. In DNA form, the CDR3 reads TGCGCCAGCAGTGAGACCGGGGTGGAGCAGTTCTTC. Its translation: CASSETGVEQFF.

The chain carries TRBV7-9 and TRBJ2-7; 8 bases line up with TRBD2. J was trimmed by 2 bases and V by 4 bases; bases with no gene match: 4. The CDR3 covers 14 residues. The V gene's germline CDR1 is SEHNR and CDR2 FQNEAQ (reference sequence). The CDR3 reads CASSSGRETYEQYF. CDR3 nucleotide sequence: TGTGCCAGCAGCTCCGGGAGGGAAACCTACGAGCAGTACTTC. Full variable domain (outside the CDR3, taken from reference TRBV7-9 and TRBJ2-7): DTGVSQNPRHKITKRGQNVTFRCDPISEHNRLYWYRQTLGQGPEFLTYFQNEAQLEKSRLLSDRFSAERPKGSFSTLEIQRTEQGDSAMYLCASSSGRETYEQYFGPGTRLTVT.

There are many counts of this clonotype. This chain links TRBV5-1 with TRBJ2-7; the D gene could be TRBD1 or TRBD2 (6 bases each). CDR3 length: 13 residues. V lost 5 bases and J lost 2, with 11 bases in between. Germline V lookup: CDR1 SGHRS, CDR2 YFSETQ. The CDR3 bases are TGCGCCAGCAGACAGGGACTCACCTACGAGCAGTACTTC. Translating it yields CASRQGLTYEQYF.

The chain recombines TRBV6-2 or TRBV6-3 with TRBJ2-3; 14 bases map to TRBD2. J was trimmed by 0 bases and V by 6 bases; bases with no gene match: 14. Germline-derived CDR1 and CDR2 are MNHEY and SVGEGT. The length of the CDR3 is 20 residues. CDR3 sequence reads: CASSYGRGLAGGLSTDTQYF. Here the CDR3 DNA reads TGTGCCAGCAGCTACGGCCGCGGACTAGCGGGGGGCCTTAGCACAGATACGCAGTATTTT.

This clonotype was picked up one time. J is TRBJ2-5 and V is TRBV2, with TRBD2 matching 11 bases. Germline V CDR1 and CDR2: SNHLY, FYNNEI. This CDR3 comprises 16 residues. J lost 4 bases, V lost 8 bases, and 12 bases had no gene match. CDR3 sequence: CASLLAGGRRTETQYF. The CDR3 DNA is TGTGCCAGCCTCCTAGCGGGGGGTCGTCGGACAGAGACCCAGTACTTC.

This chain links TRBV3-1 with TRBJ2-7; D unresolved. Per germline, CDR1 LGHDT and CDR2 YNNKEL (reference sequence). V was cut by 4 bases and J by 2 bases, with 9 bases left in between. This CDR3 contains 13 residues. CDR3 nucleotides: TGTGCCAGCAGCCCAGACGGGCCCTACGAGCAGTACTTC. Translating it yields CASSPDGPYEQYF.

The rearrangement joins TRBV12-3 or TRBV12-4 to TRBJ1-1; no reliable D call. V gave up 2 bases and J gave up 2 bases, with 9 bases separating them. The CDR3 length is 14 residues. The CDR3 protein is CASSLRGENTEAFF. The CDR3 nucleotides are TGTGCCAGCAGTTTACGAGGAGAAAACACTGAAGCTTTCTTT.

V and J are TRBV7-9 and TRBJ1-4, with D unclear. Germline-derived CDR1 and CDR2 are SEHNR and FQNEAQ (reference sequence). The CDR3 is 12 residues long. The V end was cut by 7 bases, the J end by 6 bases, with 9 bases between. The CDR3: CASTLSYEKLFF. In DNA form, the CDR3 reads TGTGCCAGCACGCTGAGCTATGAAAAACTGTTTTTT.

This clonotype occurred a few times. In DNA form, the CDR3 reads TGCGCCAGCAGCTTGGATGTGTACGCAGGGTTCAATCAGCCCCAGCATTTT. It codes for CASSLDVYAGFNQPQHF. J is TRBJ1-5 and V is TRBV5-1; D may be TRBD1 (5 bases). Germline V gives CDR1 SGHRS, CDR2 YFSETQ. V was shortened by 0 bases and J by 3 bases, with 16 bases between the two germline ends. This CDR3 has 17 residues.

The chain uses TRBV20-1 and TRBJ2-2; 7 bases are a match to TRBD1. Germline V gives CDR1 DFQATT, CDR2 SNEGSKA (reference sequence). V shed 0 bases, J shed 3 bases, and the junction held 13 bases outside the gene matches. The CDR3 totals 18 residues. The CDR3 spells CSARDPQFRDSHTGELFF. Written as DNA, the CDR3 is TGCAGTGCTAGAGATCCTCAGTTCCGGGACAGCCACACCGGGGAGCTGTTTTTT.

The chain employs TRBV6-5 and TRBJ2-1; D is ambiguous. Germline CDR1 MNHEY, CDR2 SVGAGI. The CDR3 has 11 amino acids. Between the trimmed V and J ends, which lost 7 bases and 5 bases, there was a span of 6 bases. CDR3 protein: CASIGNNEQFF. The CDR3, as DNA: TGTGCCAGCATCGGAAACAATGAGCAGTTCTTC.

The sample holds one count of this clonotype. The chain couples TRBV7-2 to TRBJ2-1; no clear D. Germline V lookup: CDR1 SGHTA, CDR2 FQGNSA. V gave up 5 bases and J gave up 1 base, with 9 bases separating them. CDR3 length: 14 residues. The CDR3 DNA is TGTGCCAGCAGCCCTGACAATTCCTACAATGAGCAGTTCTTC. Protein product: CASSPDNSYNEQFF. Full variable domain (outside the CDR3, taken from reference TRBV7-2 and TRBJ2-1): GAGVSQSPSNKVTEKGKDVELRCDPISGHTALYWYRQSLGQGLEFLIYFQGNSAPDKSGLPSDRFSAERTGGSVSTLTIQRTQQEDSAVYLCASSPDNSYNEQFFGPGTRLTVL.

This chain links TRBV5-6 with TRBJ2-7; D is perhaps TRBD1 (5 bases). This CDR3 is built from 14 residues. Germline CDR1 SGHDT, CDR2 YYEEEE. The V end lost 3 bases, the J end lost 4 bases, and 14 bases lay between the germline ends. The CDR3 bases are TGTGCCAGCAGCTATTTGACAGATAGGTACGAGCAGTACTTC. Translated, it gives CASSYLTDRYEQYF.

This chain connects TRBV12-3 or TRBV12-4 to TRBJ2-2, with D unclear. The CDR3 spans 12 residues. V gave up 3 bases and J gave up 5 bases, with 4 bases separating them. The CDR3: CASSFGTGELFF. As DNA, the CDR3 is TGTGCCAGCAGTTTTGGTACCGGGGAGCTGTTTTTT.

On this clonotype itself: At one boundary the junction diverges from the germline segment, which might be a read error. DNA of the CDR3: TGCGCCAGCAGCTTGGTCGGCCTATCCTCCGAGCAGTACTTC. Its protein is CASSLVGLSSEQYF. This chain uses TRBV5-1 with TRBJ2-7; the D is unclear. Germline V gene lookup returns CDR1 SGHRS and CDR2 YFSETQ. The CDR3 is made up of 14 amino acids.

This clonotype has more than one count but fewer than ten. The chain employs TRBV20-1 and TRBJ2-1; the D is unclear. The germline V gene encodes CDR1 DFQATT and CDR2 SNEGSKA (reference sequence). V gave up 1 base and J gave up 5 bases, with 6 bases separating them. This CDR3 comprises 12 residues. The CDR3 DNA sequence: TGCAGTGCTAGAGCCCCTCACAATGAGCAGTTCTTC. Amino acids: CSARAPHNEQFF.

V and J are TRBV7-8 and TRBJ1-2; 7 nucleotides agree with TRBD1. Germline values: CDR1 SGHVS, CDR2 FQNEAQ. The CDR3 runs to 15 residues. J lost 5 bases, V lost 2 bases, and 8 bases had no gene match. The CDR3 DNA reads as TGTGCCAGCAGCTTAAGTCCCCTACAGGGGTATGGCTACACCTTC. It is translated as CASSLSPLQGYGYTF.

The V call is TRBV2, the J call TRBJ2-5; maybe TRBD2 (6 bases). V lost 7 bases and J lost 5, with 11 bases in between. The germline V gene has CDR1 SNHLY and CDR2 FYNNEI. This CDR3 is built from 12 residues. The CDR3 bases are TGTGCCAGCAAGAACAGCGGGGAGACCCAGTACTTC. Protein: CASKNSGETQYF.

This clonotype was seen more than once but under ten times. The gene calls are TRBV12-3 or TRBV12-4 and TRBJ2-2; D is perhaps TRBD2 (5 bases). V was trimmed by 3 bases and J by 6 bases, leaving 11 bases between them. This CDR3 is 14 amino acids long. In DNA form, the CDR3 reads TGTGCCAGCAGTTTGGTTCGGAGGCCCGGGGAGCTGTTTTTT. Translated, it gives CASSLVRRPGELFF.